Sequencing of this TCR beta chain was carried out in a study of radiotherapy plus CTLA-4 blockade in lung cancer. Findings and limits, study-wide: Subsequent to radiotherapy plus ipilimumab, tumor-derived TCR clones underwent expansion in blood. Response was reportedly best predicted by early blood T cell clone dynamics, with interferon-beta.

Profiled with immunoSEQ multiplex PCR; TCRdb holds only in-frame clones, not every one. The repertoire consists of more than 90,000 clones, with 85% to 90% occurring once and the leading ten covering 4% to 6%. The CDR3 covers 14 residues. Losses at the gene ends were 1 base for V and 5 bases for J; bases not matched to a gene: 2. Germline V CDR1 and CDR2: SGHAT, FQNNGV. This clone was observed a single time. Its antigen is as yet unknown. Material: peripheral blood, obtained from a patient treated with radiotherapy plus ipilimumab. The chain couples TRBV11-2 to TRBJ2-1; 7 bases are a match to TRBD2. The TCR comes from a human donor with non-small cell lung cancer that progressed on radiotherapy plus ipilimumab. In DNA form, the CDR3 reads TGTGCCAGCAGCTTAGTAGGGAGGGACAATGAGCAGTTCTTC. This translates into CASSLVGRDNEQFF.